This T cell receptor beta chain is drawn from a study of T cell changes during pregnancy in multiple sclerosis. With V trimmed by 1 base and J by 2 bases, 17 bases remained unmatched. The germline gives CDR1 LNHNV, CDR2 YYDKDF (reference sequence). The CDR3 runs to 19 residues. Measured with immunoSEQ multiplex PCR; TCRdb has only the in-frame clones, and not every one. Among some 50,000 clones listed, roughly 90% were seen once. The sequence came from a female donor with multiple sclerosis, enrolled in a pregnancy study. Sequenced material: CD8+ T cells from peripheral blood mononuclear cells, taken in the second trimester of pregnancy. The chain employs TRBV15 and TRBJ2-7, with 7 bases lining up with TRBD2. The CDR3 here is CATSRGEGTTPRSTYEQYF. The CDR3 DNA sequence: TGTGCCACCAGCAGAGGGGAGGGAACCACACCGAGATCGACCTACGAGCAGTACTTC.